This TCR beta chain was obtained from a study of OX40 agonist ivuxolimab in advanced cancers. Study-level information: Ivuxolimab, an agonistic anti-OX40 (CD134) antibody, was given to patients.

TCRdb keeps only in-frame clones here, not all; method: immunoSEQ multiplex PCR. This sample has approximately 80,000 clones; roughly 84% occur once, and the top ten carry about 0.25%. This sequence was found in an adult with an advanced solid tumor such as melanoma, head and neck, liver or kidney cancer. The sequences come from CD4+ or CD8+ T cells sorted from blood, collected in a trial of the OX40 agonist ivuxolimab.

CDR3 coding DNA: TGTGCCACCGCGAACCCGAGTCCCGGGACAGGGAGAGACGAGCAGTACTTC. Translated: CATANPSPGTGRDEQYF. The chain uses TRBV10-3 and TRBJ2-7; 9 bases match TRBD1. Per germline, CDR1 ENHRY and CDR2 SYGVKD. V gave up 10 bases and J gave up 5 bases; unmatched junction bases: 21. This CDR3 is built from 17 residues.